The clone carrying this T cell receptor (beta chain) was seen ten or more times. These data are taken from a study of blood T cell repertoires in COVID-19. Study overall: Italy, Spain and the United States were the sources of the convalescent and acute COVID-19 samples.

Data came from immunoSEQ multiplex PCR; TCRdb stores just in-frame clones and leaves some out. The sample yields 150,000 to 200,000 clones, roughly 85% seen once. J lost 2 bases, V lost 6 bases, and 7 bases had no gene match. The germline V gene has CDR1 MDHEN and CDR2 SYDVKM. CDR3 length: 14 amino acids. The sequence was collected from a woman aged 25 to 39 with acute or convalescent COVID-19. The chain links TRBV28 to TRBJ2-7; 7 bases match TRBD1. Specimen: peripheral blood. CDR3 in DNA: TGTGCCAGCAGAGAACCGGGACAGACCTACGAGCAGTACTTC. This translates into CASREPGQTYEQYF. The variable domain in full, completed from reference TRBV28 and TRBJ2-7, reads DVKVTQSSRYLVKRTGEKVFLECVQDMDHENMFWYRQDPGLGLRLIYFSYDVKMKEKGDIPEGYSVSREKKERFSLILESASTNQTSMYLCASREPGQTYEQYFGPGTRLTVT.